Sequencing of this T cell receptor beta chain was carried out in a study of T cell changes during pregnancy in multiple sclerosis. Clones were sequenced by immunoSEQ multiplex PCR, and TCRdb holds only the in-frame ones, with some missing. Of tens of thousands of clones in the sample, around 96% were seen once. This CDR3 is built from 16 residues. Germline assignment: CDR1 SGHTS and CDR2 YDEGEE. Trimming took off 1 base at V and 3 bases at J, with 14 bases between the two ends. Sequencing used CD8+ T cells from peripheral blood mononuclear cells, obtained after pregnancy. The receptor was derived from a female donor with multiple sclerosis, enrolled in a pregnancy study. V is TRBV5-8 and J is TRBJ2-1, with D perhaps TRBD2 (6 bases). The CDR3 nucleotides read TGTGCCAGCAGCTTGTCTAGCGAGACCCACTACAATGAGCAGTTCTTC. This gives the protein CASSLSSETHYNEQFF.